The sequence of this T cell receptor (beta chain) was determined in a study of shared clonotypes between healthy human individuals (dated by TCRdb to 2020 to 2021). About the full investigation: The cohort included a few men and a couple of women between 18 and 49 years of age. For each donor, CD4 naive and CD4 memory were each given three plates, CD8 naive was given two plates, and CD8 memory was given one plate. To estimate repertoire size and how much clonotypes are shared between individuals, the study performed deep sequencing of blood TCR repertoires from about five healthy adults. Different laboratories and diverse techniques were used to prepare libraries and sequence TCR repertoires, to increase sequencing depth and limit assay-specific biases. Per donor, leukapheresis produced somewhere between about 0.85 and 8.9 billion PBMCs.

As regards this clone: Its antigen is currently not known. No base quality values were provided; no much bigger clone lies one nucleotide off.

According to the germline V gene, CDR1 reads SGHVS and CDR2 reads FQNEAQ. The CDR3 spans 15 residues, from the cysteine through the phenylalanine. Only CDR3 DNA is held: 45 bases, read in frame from base 1. Using the deep immunoSEQ assay, multiplex PCR amplified TCR CDR3 regions from genomic DNA. Extracted genomic DNA from each cell subset was spread evenly across all wells of several immunoSEQ 96-well plates, with each plate serving as a replicate. Each replicate PCR for sorted subsets received about 210 ng genomic DNA, equal to about 30,000 T cell genomes. Purified libraries were measured with a Qubit 3.0 fluorometer, size-checked on a Bioanalyzer 2100, and measured again with the KAPA Library Quantification kit. Every immunoSEQ 96-well plate was sequenced on a dedicated single-read 150-cycle Illumina NextSeq 550 flow cell. The paper's data handling went like this. Because only junctional sequences without quality scores were contained in the immunoSEQ output, filtering matching that applied to full-length reads could not be performed. Sequences were annotated with PyIR, a Python wrapper for IgBLAST v1.9, using IMGT germline references to assign V/J genes and CDR3. Reads were filtered out if the reads had weak V/J assignments (E-value above 1e-6), no CDR3, stop codons, out-of-frame junctions, or ambiguous translated residues. V3J clonotypes were defined as sequences sharing the same inferred V gene, J gene, and CDR3 amino acid sequence. Percentage overlap between repertoires was calculated by dividing the number of shared unique clonotypes by the size of the smaller repertoire. RTK rarefaction, the Chao1 estimator, and Recon v2.1 estimates of unobserved clonotypes were used to assess repertoire richness. For all TCRbeta clonotypes obtained by the gDNA method from a few donors, generation probabilities were computed with OLGA. TCRdb re-hosts the immuneACCESS table, in-frame sequences only. Its copies lack some clones; in the studies checked, an unresolved V gene accounts for under half of them, and the cause for the rest is not known. That table is the source of V, J and clone size, and D and trimming were worked out from the DNA. For this sample there are over a million clones; around 78% appear just once. The ten biggest clones cover 0.4% to 0.55% of the sample.

Healthy HIV-negative adults with no recently reported acute infections or vaccinations were included as donors. All donors were Caucasian adults living in Nashville, Tennessee, USA. CD4+ T cells were enriched by magnetic negative selection, after which naive cells were positively selected on CD45RA and the negative fraction was taken as the memory subset. After blood collection by leukapheresis, PBMCs were isolated using Ficoll-Histopaque density gradient centrifugation and then cryopreserved in the vapor phase of liquid nitrogen. Purity and quantity of every magnetically sorted T cell population were checked by analytical flow cytometry. Each sorted fraction had its genomic DNA isolated and then quantified by UV absorbance on a Nanodrop 2000c. Overall results and qualifications from the work: Estimated clonotype richness was generally larger for naive than for memory subsets. Because the study included only a small number of donors, the genetic and exposure-history diversity represented was limited. When several donors were compared, the shared fraction of clonotypes was about 5% for naive CD4, approximately 3.3% for naive CD8, more than 2% for memory CD4, and 0.4% for memory CD8. Only blood was sampled, and tissue TCR repertoires likely differ from those in blood. Pairwise subsampling indicated that sequencing depth was expected to affect the degree of clonotype sharing among donors. Higher generation probabilities were observed for clonotypes shared by all four sorted-subset donors than for non-shared clonotypes. Even with the large sequencing depth, rarefaction of the sorted-subset datasets indicated that sequencing was incomplete.

The sample taken for sequencing was memory CD4+ T cells from PBMCs. The cell subset or site label corresponds to: CD45RA-negative fraction. This TCR came from a man younger than 35 in good health. Some clones in this sample may be carry-over from other donors' samples. The chain employs TRBV7-8 and TRBJ1-3, with a tentative D gene TRBD2 over 5 matching bases. Matching the DNA end better, TRBJ2-2 makes the J call doubtful. The nucleotide sequence is given as TGTGCCAGCAGCTTAGGGACTCATGGGGCCGGGGAGCTGTTTTTT. Translated, it reads CASSLGTHGAGELFF.